What follows are 20 T cell receptor beta chains derived from one specimen sequenced in a study of long-term antiretroviral therapy in people with HIV. Version v3.0 of the immunoSEQ assay was performed at survey level. The method was immunoSEQ multiplex PCR; TCRdb's version includes in-frame clones alone and lacks a portion of them. Here the sample spans 30,000 to 40,000 clones, roughly 74% being singletons. Source: unsorted PBMCs, taken 3 years after starting antiretroviral therapy. These receptors were taken from a man between 50 and 59 years old with HIV.

The chain couples TRBV4-3 to TRBJ2-2, with a weak D call TRBD1 (6 bases). This CDR3 is built from 16 residues. The V and J ends lost 0 bases and 2 bases respectively, with 10 bases between them. From germline, CDR1 is LGHNA and CDR2 YSLEER. Here the CDR3 reads CASSQEARGNTGELFF. The DNA for the CDR3 is TGCGCCAGCAGCCAAGAGGCCAGGGGAAACACCGGGGAGCTGTTTTTT.

The chain is built from TRBV28 and TRBJ2-7; D may be TRBD1 (6 bases). V lost 7 bases and J lost 2, with 15 bases in between. This CDR3 is 14 amino acids long. CDR1 and CDR2 from the germline V gene are MDHEN and SYDVKM. The CDR3 loop is CASNPTGQTYEQYF. CDR3 in DNA: TGTGCCAGCAACCCAACAGGGCAGACCTACGAGCAGTACTTC.

The rearrangement joins TRBV19 to TRBJ2-1; D is unclear. The CDR3 has 14 residues. V lost 2 bases to trimming and J lost 8 bases, with 13 bases between them. Germline loops: CDR1 LNHDA, CDR2 SQIVND (reference sequence). Here the CDR3 DNA reads TGTGCCAGTAGTATATTAGGATCTAGAGATGAGCAGTTCTTC. Translating it yields CASSILGSRDEQFF.

V and J are TRBV11-2 and TRBJ2-7; D might be TRBD2 (5 bases). The CDR3 covers 13 residues. V was shortened by 3 bases and J by 9 bases, with 15 bases between the two germline ends. Germline loops: CDR1 SGHAT, CDR2 FQNNGV. CDR3 residues: CASSLDLEAVQYF. As DNA, the CDR3 is TGTGCCAGCAGCTTGGACTTAGAGGCGGTGCAGTACTTC.

The chain carries TRBV5-1 and TRBJ2-1; 8 bases are shared with TRBD1. The CDR3 is 15 amino acids. Trimming at V came to 4 bases and at J to 5 bases, leaving 8 bases not matched to a gene. Germline lookup yields CDR1 SGHRS and CDR2 YFSETQ. The CDR3 bases are TGCGCCAGCAGCGCGACGGACAGGGAAAACAATGAGCAGTTCTTC. Encoded protein: CASSATDRENNEQFF.

The sample holds a few counts of this clone. J is TRBJ2-7 and V is TRBV5-6, with TRBD2 matching over 7 bases. This CDR3 is built from 17 residues. After removal of 3 bases from V and 0 bases from J, the junction contained 12 bases not matched to a gene. Germline CDR1 is SGHDT and CDR2 is YYEEEE. The CDR3 DNA sequence: TGTGCCAGCAGCTCCCGGAGTAGCGGGTCCCCCTCCTACGAGCAGTACTTC. It translates to CASSSRSSGSPSYEQYF. The entire variable domain, with the rest obtained from reference TRBV5-6 and TRBJ2-7, is as follows: DAGVTQSPTHLIKTRGQQVTLRCSPKSGHDTVSWYQQALGQGPQFIFQYYEEEERQRGNFPDRFSGHQFPNYSSELNVNALLLGDSALYLCASSSRSSGSPSYEQYFGPGTRLTVT.

As regards this clone: The junction departs from germline at one end; a sequencing error may be responsible. The chain has TRBV7-9 and TRBJ2-2, with 9 bases fitting TRBD2. Germline assignment: CDR1 SEHNR and CDR2 FQNEAQ (reference sequence). The CDR3 is 14 amino acids. This chain's CDR3 is CASSIAGVGGELFF. The CDR3 bases are TGTGCCAGCAGCATAGCGGGAGTTGGCGGGGAGCTGTTTTTT.

This sequence joins TRBV5-5 and TRBJ2-5, with D unresolved. CDR1 and CDR2 from the germline V gene are SGHKS and YYEKEE (reference sequence). The CDR3 totals 13 residues. V was shortened by 4 bases and J by 1 base, with 8 bases between the two germline ends. The CDR3 spells CASSVGTQETQYF. Here the CDR3 DNA reads TGTGCCAGCAGCGTAGGAACCCAAGAGACCCAGTACTTC.

The V and J genes are TRBV5-1 and TRBJ2-3; 9 positions agree with TRBD1. J lost 3 bases, V lost 7 bases, and 6 bases had no gene match. Per germline, CDR1 SGHRS and CDR2 YFSETQ. The CDR3 is made up of 14 amino acids. CDR3 amino acids: CASRPGQGTDTQYF. The CDR3 DNA reads as TGCGCCAGCCGACCGGGACAGGGAACAGATACGCAGTATTTT. The full variable domain, rest sourced from reference TRBV5-1 and TRBJ2-3, is KAGVTQTPRYLIKTRGQQVTLSCSPISGHRSVSWYQQTPGQGLQFLFEYFSETQRNKGNFPGRFSGRQFSNSRSEMNVSTLELGDSALYLCASRPGQGTDTQYFGPGTRLTVL.

J is TRBJ2-3 and V is TRBV4-1; TRBD2 matches 14 bases. The CDR3 sequence is 18 residues long. Germline CDR1 reads MGHRA; CDR2 reads YSYEKL. Losses at the gene ends were 3 bases for V and 4 bases for J; bases not matched to a gene: 9. CDR3 DNA sequence: TGCGCCAGCAGCCACCCCCGCCGGACTAGCGGGGGGCCAGATACGCAGTATTTT. Translated, it gives CASSHPRRTSGGPDTQYF.

The chain couples TRBV30 to TRBJ2-1, with D perhaps TRBD2 (7 bases). Germline CDR1 GTSNPN, CDR2 SVGIG (reference sequence). The CDR3 runs 14 residues. The ends were cut back, 8 bases at V and 0 bases at J, with 14 bases in the middle. The CDR3 here is CAMGGRSSYNEQFF. The CDR3 coding sequence is TGTGCCATGGGGGGGCGGAGCTCCTACAATGAGCAGTTCTTC.

The rearrangement joins TRBV21-1 to TRBJ1-5; the D call TRBD1 from the table was never checked on the DNA. TRBV21-1 is labeled a pseudogene. This CDR3 is built from 18 residues. CDR3 loop: CASSQGAPGAFGNQPQHF. CDR3 DNA: TGTGCCAGCAGCCAGGGGGCCCCGGGGGCGTTCGGCAATCAGCCCCAGCATTTT.

This clone was seen more than once but under ten times. This chain links TRBV19 with TRBJ2-2, with no clear D. Trimming stripped 4 bases from V and 2 bases from J, with 5 bases between. CDR1 and CDR2 from the germline V gene are LNHDA and SQIVND (reference sequence). CDR3 size: 13 residues. The CDR3 loop reads CASSNPNTGELFF. The CDR3 bases are TGTGCCAGTAGTAACCCTAACACCGGGGAGCTGTTTTTT.

J is TRBJ1-5 and V is TRBV2; no clear D. The CDR3 covers 12 residues. V was cut by 6 bases and J by 4 bases, with 7 bases left in between. Germline CDR1 reads SNHLY; CDR2 reads FYNNEI. The CDR3 is CASRGGNQPQHF. The CDR3 nucleotides read TGTGCCAGCAGGGGCGGGAATCAGCCCCAGCATTTT.

V is TRBV6-5 and J is TRBJ2-2; D possibly corresponds to TRBD2 (6 bases). The CDR3 length is 13 residues. From germline, CDR1 is MNHEY and CDR2 SVGAGI. Trimming left V 2 bases short and J 5 bases short, with 6 bases between. Here the CDR3 reads CASSYGGTGELFF. In nucleotides, the CDR3 is TGTGCCAGCAGTTACGGGGGGACCGGGGAGCTGTTTTTT.

The CDR3 DNA is TGCAGCGTTGAGGCTAGCGGCAACACAGATACGCAGTATTTT. Residues: CSVEASGNTDTQYF. The chain links TRBV29-1 to TRBJ2-3, with TRBD2 matching 7 bases. V was clipped by 3 bases and J by 2 bases; unmatched bases: 5. Germline V gene lookup returns CDR1 SQVTM and CDR2 ANQGSEA. The CDR3 runs 14 residues.

The CDR3 reads CASSPSGYGYTF. Here the CDR3 DNA reads TGTGCCAGCTCACCCAGTGGATATGGCTACACCTTC. The V and J genes are TRBV18 and TRBJ1-2; D is undetermined. Germline-derived CDR1 and CDR2 are KGHSH and LQKENI. V dropped 3 bases and J dropped 5 bases, with 7 bases sitting between them. The CDR3 covers 12 residues. Drawing the rest from reference TRBV18 and TRBJ1-2, the complete variable domain is NAGVMQNPRHLVRRRGQEARLRCSPMKGHSHVYWYRQLPEEGLKFMVYLQKENIIDESGMPKERFSAEFPKEGPSILRIQQVVRGDSAAYFCASSPSGYGYTFGSGTRLTVV.

This chain links TRBV10-3 with TRBJ1-1; D gene ambiguous. V shed 4 bases and J shed 7 bases, with 7 bases lying between them. CDR1 is ENHRY, CDR2 SYGVKD, per germline. The CDR3 has 11 residues. The CDR3 DNA reads TGTGCCATCAGTGCCCGAGATGAAGCTTTCTTT. Amino acids: CAISARDEAFF.

This clone was seen only once. The gene calls are TRBV28 and TRBJ1-3, with D hard to call. Germline CDR1 is MDHEN and CDR2 is SYDVKM. Trimming removed 2 bases from V and 0 bases from J, with 5 bases in between. The CDR3 covers 14 residues. CDR3 in amino acids: CASSLRHSGNTIYF. The CDR3 region has the DNA TGTGCCAGCAGTTTACGGCACTCTGGAAACACCATATATTTT. The variable domain in full, completed from reference TRBV28 and TRBJ1-3, reads DVKVTQSSRYLVKRTGEKVFLECVQDMDHENMFWYRQDPGLGLRLIYFSYDVKMKEKGDIPEGYSVSREKKERFSLILESASTNQTSMYLCASSLRHSGNTIYFGEGSWLTVV.

This clone showed up just once. The CDR3 sequence: CASSPGTGLHSNQPQHF. The DNA of the CDR3 is TGTGCCAGCAGCCCCGGGACAGGGTTACATAGCAATCAGCCCCAGCATTTT. This rearrangement joins TRBV9 to TRBJ1-5; 9 positions agree with TRBD1. Germline loops: CDR1 SGDLS, CDR2 YYNGEE. This CDR3 contains 17 residues. V gave up 4 bases and J gave up 0 bases; unmatched junction bases: 8.